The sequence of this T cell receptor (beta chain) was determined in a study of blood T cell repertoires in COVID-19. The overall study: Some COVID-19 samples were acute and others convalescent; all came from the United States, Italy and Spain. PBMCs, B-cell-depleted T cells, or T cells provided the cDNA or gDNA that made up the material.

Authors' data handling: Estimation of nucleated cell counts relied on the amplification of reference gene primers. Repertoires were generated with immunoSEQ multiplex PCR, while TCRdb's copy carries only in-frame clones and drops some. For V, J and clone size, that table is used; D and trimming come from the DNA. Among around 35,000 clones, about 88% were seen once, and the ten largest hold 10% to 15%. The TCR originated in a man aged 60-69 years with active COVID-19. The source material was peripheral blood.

The CDR3 bases are TGTGCCAGCAACATAGCGGAGTCCTACGAGCAGTACTTC. Translated: CASNIAESYEQYF. The chain joins TRBV11-2 to TRBJ2-7; D may be TRBD2 (6 bases). V was cut by 7 bases and J by 1 base, with 11 bases left in between. Germline V CDR1 and CDR2: SGHAT, FQNNGV. The length of the CDR3 is 13 residues.